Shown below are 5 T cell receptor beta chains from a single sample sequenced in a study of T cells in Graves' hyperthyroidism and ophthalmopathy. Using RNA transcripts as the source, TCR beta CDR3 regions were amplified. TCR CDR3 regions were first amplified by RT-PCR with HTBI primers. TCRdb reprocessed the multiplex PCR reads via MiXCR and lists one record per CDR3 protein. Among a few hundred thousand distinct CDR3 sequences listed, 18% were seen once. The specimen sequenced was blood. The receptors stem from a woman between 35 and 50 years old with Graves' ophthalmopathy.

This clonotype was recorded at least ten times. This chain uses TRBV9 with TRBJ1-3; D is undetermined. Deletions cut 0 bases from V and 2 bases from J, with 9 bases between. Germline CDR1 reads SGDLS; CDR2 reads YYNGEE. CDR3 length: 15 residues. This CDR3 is CASSVESVPGNTIYF. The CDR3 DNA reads TGTGCCAGCAGCGTAGAATCAGTCCCTGGAAACACCATATATTTT.

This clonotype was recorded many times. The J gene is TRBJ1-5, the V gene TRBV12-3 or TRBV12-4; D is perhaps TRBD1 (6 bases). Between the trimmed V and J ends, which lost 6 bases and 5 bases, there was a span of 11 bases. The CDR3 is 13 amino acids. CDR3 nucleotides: TGTGCCAGCAGCTTACAGGGATATCAGCCCCAGCATTTT. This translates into CASSLQGYQPQHF.

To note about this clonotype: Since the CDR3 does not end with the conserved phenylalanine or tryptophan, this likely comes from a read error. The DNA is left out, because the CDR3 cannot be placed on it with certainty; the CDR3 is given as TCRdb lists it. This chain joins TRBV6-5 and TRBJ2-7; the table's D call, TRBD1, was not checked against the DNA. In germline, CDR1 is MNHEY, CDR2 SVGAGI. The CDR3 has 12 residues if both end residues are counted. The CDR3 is CASSSDPGTVHP.

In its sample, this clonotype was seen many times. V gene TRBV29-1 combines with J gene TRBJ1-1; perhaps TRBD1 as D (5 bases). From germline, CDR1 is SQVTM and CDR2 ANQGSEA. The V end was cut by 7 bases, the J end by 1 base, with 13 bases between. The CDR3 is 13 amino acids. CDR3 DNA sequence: TGCAGCGCCTTAGACAGAAAGAACACTGAAGCTTTCTTT. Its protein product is CSALDRKNTEAFF.

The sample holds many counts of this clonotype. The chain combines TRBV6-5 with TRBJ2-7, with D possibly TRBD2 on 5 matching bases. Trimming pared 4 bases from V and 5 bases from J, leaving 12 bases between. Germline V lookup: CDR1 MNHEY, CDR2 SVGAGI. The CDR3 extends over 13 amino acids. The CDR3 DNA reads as TGTGCCAGCAGTTTCGGGGTGGAAAACGAGCAGTACTTC. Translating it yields CASSFGVENEQYF.